Shown below are 22 T cell receptor beta chains from a single sample sequenced in a study of blood T cell repertoires in COVID-19. Data came from immunoSEQ multiplex PCR; TCRdb stores just in-frame clones and leaves some out. The sample has over 200,000 clones; about four fifths are singletons. The sample taken for sequencing was peripheral blood. The origin of the receptors is a middle-aged woman with active or convalescent COVID-19.

For the CDR3, the DNA is TGCAGCGTTGAAACCGGACTAGCGGGTTCCTACAATGAGCAGTTCTTC. This encodes CSVETGLAGSYNEQFF. The chain is built from TRBV29-1 and TRBJ2-1, with 11 nucleotides matching TRBD2. CDR1 is SQVTM and CDR2 is ANQGSEA in the germline V gene. Losses at the gene ends were 2 bases for V and 1 base for J; bases not matched to a gene: 4. This CDR3 contains 16 residues.

This chain joins TRBV6-4 and TRBJ2-5, with TRBD1 matching over 7 bases. The CDR3 is 15 residues long. The V segment lost 4 bases and the J segment 5 bases; nucleotides outside the gene matches: 10. The germline V gene has CDR1 MRHNA and CDR2 SNTAGT. Here the CDR3 reads CASSGGQTKRETQYF. DNA for the CDR3: TGTGCCAGCAGTGGGGGACAGACTAAGAGGGAGACCCAGTACTTC.

The chain recombines TRBV6-2 or TRBV6-3 with TRBJ1-5, with 7 bases that match TRBD1. Germline CDR1 MNHEY, CDR2 SVGEGT. The junction had 19 bases not matched to a gene; V was cut back by 2 bases and J by 6 bases. CDR3 length: 19 residues. CDR3 bases: TGTGCCAGCAGTTACCTCTTGGTGTTCCGACAGGGCGAGAGTCAGCCCCAGCATTTT. This translates into CASSYLLVFRQGESQPQHF.

With respect to this clone: This sample includes further DNA sequences coding for the same CDR3. The chain carries TRBV6-5 and TRBJ1-2, with D possibly matching TRBD1 (5 bases). Trimming removed 0 bases from V and 4 bases from J, with 9 bases in between. Germline CDR1 is MNHEY and CDR2 is SVGAGI. The CDR3 runs 14 residues. DNA for the CDR3: TGTGCCAGCAGTTACTCGAGGCAGGGCTATGGCTACACCTTC. It translates to CASSYSRQGYGYTF.

The rearrangement uses TRBV7-6 and TRBJ2-7; TRBD2 matches at 14 bases. The length of the CDR3 is 14 residues. V shed 3 bases and J 7 bases; nucleotides not matched to a gene: 2. Germline V CDR1 and CDR2: SGHVS, FNYEAQ. CDR3 sequence (DNA): TGTGCCAGCAGCTTGGGACTAGCGGGGGATGAGCAGTACTTC. Translation: CASSLGLAGDEQYF.

V is TRBV19 and J is TRBJ2-7; possible D gene TRBD2, 6 bases. The CDR3 consists of 13 residues. CDR1 LNHDA and CDR2 SQIVND come from the germline V gene (reference sequence). V was clipped by 1 base and J by 2 bases, with 6 bases between them. CDR3 amino acids: CASSIGLAYEQYF. The CDR3 DNA sequence: TGTGCCAGTAGTATAGGACTAGCCTACGAGCAGTACTTC.

The chain employs TRBV11-2 and TRBJ2-3, with TRBD2 identical over 15 bases. Per germline, CDR1 SGHAT and CDR2 FQNNGV. The CDR3 has 18 amino acids. Germline trimming cut 10 bases from V and 3 bases from J; bases unmatched to any gene: 14. The CDR3 sequence is CATSRPTGLAGGTDTQYF. As DNA, the CDR3 is TGTGCCACCTCGCGACCCACGGGACTAGCGGGAGGAACAGATACGCAGTATTTT.

In this sample, this clone turned up a few times. This sequence joins TRBV28 and TRBJ2-7; 10 nucleotides agree with TRBD1. The V gene's germline CDR1 is MDHEN and CDR2 SYDVKM. The CDR3 totals 15 residues. Germline trimming cut 5 bases from V and 7 bases from J; bases unmatched to any gene: 11. In nucleotides, the CDR3 is TGTGCCAGCAGTATCCCCGGGACAGGGGCGCGGGAGCAGTACTTC. It encodes CASSIPGTGAREQYF.

The chain carries TRBV6-5 and TRBJ2-1, with D perhaps TRBD2 (5 bases). V dropped 0 bases and J dropped 9 bases, with 15 bases sitting between them. The CDR3 extends over 15 amino acids. From germline, CDR1 is MNHEY and CDR2 SVGAGI. The DNA of the CDR3 is TGTGCCAGCAGTTACTCCGGACCAATCCGGGGTGAGCAGTTCTTC. It yields the protein CASSYSGPIRGEQFF.

This sequence joins TRBV3-1 (or the pseudogene TRBV3-2) and TRBJ1-1; weak D call: TRBD1 (6 bases). The length of the CDR3 is 14 residues. V gave up 3 bases and J gave up 5 bases, with 13 bases separating them. CDR1 is LGHDT and CDR2 is YNNKEL in the germline V gene (reference sequence). CDR3: CASSHTRGRTEAFF. CDR3 bases: TGTGCCAGCAGCCATACCAGGGGTAGGACTGAAGCTTTCTTT.

The chain is built from TRBV7-2 and TRBJ2-5; 11 nucleotides match TRBD2. Germline V lookup: CDR1 SGHTA, CDR2 FQGNSA. The V segment lost 1 base and the J segment 5 bases; nucleotides outside the gene matches: 9. The length of the CDR3 is 17 residues. CDR3 sequence: CASSLGELAGAGETQYF. The DNA for the CDR3 is TGTGCCAGCAGCTTAGGGGAACTAGCGGGGGCCGGTGAGACCCAGTACTTC.

This chain joins TRBV12-3 or TRBV12-4 and TRBJ2-7; TRBD1 is a possible D gene (6 bases). The V and J ends lost 6 bases and 6 bases respectively, with 9 bases between them. This CDR3 has 11 residues. The CDR3 reads CASSGQSEQYF. The CDR3 region has the DNA TGTGCCAGCAGCGGACAGTCCGAGCAGTACTTC.

The chain's CDR3 is CASCRTGNTEAFF. The CDR3 region has the DNA TGTGCCAGCTGCCGGACAGGGAACACTGAAGCTTTCTTT. The gene calls are TRBV2 and TRBJ1-1, with 7 positions matching TRBD1. CDR3 length equals 13 residues. Germline CDR1 SNHLY, CDR2 FYNNEI. The J segment lost 1 base and the V segment lost 8 bases, leaving 4 bases of the junction unmatched. Looking up the rest from reference TRBV2 and TRBJ1-1 gives the full variable domain: EPEVTQTPSHQVTQMGQEVILRCVPISNHLYFYWYRQILGQKVEFLVSFYNNEISEKSEIFDDQFSVERPDGSNFTLKIRSTKLEDSAMYFCASCRTGNTEAFFGQGTRLTVV.

V usage is TRBV6-5 and J usage is TRBJ2-1; D is uncertain. The V gene's germline CDR1 is MNHEY and CDR2 SVGAGI. This CDR3 is built from 13 residues. Trimming took off 5 bases at V and 8 bases at J, with 13 bases between the two ends. CDR3 region: CASSPQRSDEQFF. As DNA, the CDR3 is TGTGCCAGCAGTCCCCAACGGAGCGATGAGCAGTTCTTC.

V and J are TRBV6-2 or TRBV6-3 and TRBJ1-1, with D possibly matching TRBD1 (6 bases). The V and J ends lost 5 bases and 4 bases respectively, with 11 bases between them. In germline, CDR1 is MNHEY, CDR2 SVGEGT. The CDR3 spans 13 residues. Written as DNA, the CDR3 is TGTGCCAGCAGTCCGGACAGTTTCACTGAAGCTTTCTTT. This translates into CASSPDSFTEAFF.

V usage is TRBV27 and J usage is TRBJ2-2; TRBD2 aligns across 12 bases. CDR1 and CDR2 (germline): MNHEY, SMNVEV (reference sequence). This CDR3 region has 17 residues. V gave up 6 bases and J gave up 1 base; unmatched junction bases: 6. The DNA for the CDR3 is TGTGCCAGCAGGGGACTAGCGGGTATTAGGAACACCGGGGAGCTGTTTTTT. Translating gives CASRGLAGIRNTGELFF.

The chain uses TRBV28 and TRBJ2-7; TRBD1 is a possible D gene (5 bases). Germline V gene lookup returns CDR1 MDHEN and CDR2 SYDVKM. CDR3 size: 14 residues. Trimming took 3 bases from V and 0 from J, leaving 9 bases between them. CDR3 sequence reads: CASSFGDSSYEQYF. CDR3 DNA sequence: TGTGCCAGCAGTTTCGGCGACAGCTCCTACGAGCAGTACTTC.

Comment on this clone: A junction end diverges from the germline sequence, so it may reflect a read error. The V and J genes are TRBV2 and TRBJ2-7; D remains unclear. This CDR3 region has 14 residues. The germline V gene has CDR1 SNHLY and CDR2 FYNNEI. CDR3: CASNEGYSQYEQYF. Here the CDR3 DNA reads TGTGCCAGCAATGAAGGGTATTCCCAGTACGAGCAGTACTTC.

The chain combines TRBV19 with TRBJ2-6, with D unclear. This CDR3 comprises 16 residues. Between the trimmed V and J ends, which lost 4 bases and 0 bases, there was a span of 10 bases. Germline V gene lookup returns CDR1 LNHDA and CDR2 SQIVND (reference sequence). CDR3 sequence: CASSTPPGSGANVLTF. The CDR3 DNA follows: TGTGCCAGTAGTACGCCCCCCGGCTCTGGGGCCAACGTCCTGACTTTC. Drawing the rest from reference TRBV19 and TRBJ2-6, the complete variable domain is DGGITQSPKYLFRKEGQNVTLSCEQNLNHDAMYWYRQDPGQGLRLIYYSQIVNDFQKGDIAEGYSVSREKKESFPLTVTSAQKNPTAFYLCASSTPPGSGANVLTFGAGSRLTVL.

V gene TRBV24-1 combines with J gene TRBJ2-5; no firm D call. Trimming removed 3 bases from V and 5 bases from J, with 6 bases in between. The CDR3 has 12 residues. CDR1 KGHDR and CDR2 SFDVKD come from the germline V gene. This CDR3 reads CATSDPSETQYF. CDR3 bases: TGTGCCACCAGTGATCCGTCGGAGACCCAGTACTTC.

The V call is TRBV9, the J call TRBJ2-1, with 11 nucleotides matching TRBD2. Germline assignment: CDR1 SGDLS and CDR2 YYNGEE. This CDR3 has 15 amino acids. J gave up 7 bases and V 4 bases, and 7 bases lay outside the gene matches. The CDR3 here is CASSLGLAGNNEQFF. CDR3 in DNA: TGTGCCAGCAGCCTAGGACTAGCGGGCAATAATGAGCAGTTCTTC.

The chain employs TRBV7-2 and TRBJ1-3, with D hard to call. V dropped 3 bases and J dropped 0 bases, with 9 bases sitting between them. The CDR3 is 15 amino acids. Per the germline V gene, CDR1 is SGHTA and CDR2 is FQGNSA. CDR3 bases: TGTGCCAGCAGCTTGACTCTTTCCTCTGGAAACACCATATATTTT. This codes for CASSLTLSSGNTIYF.